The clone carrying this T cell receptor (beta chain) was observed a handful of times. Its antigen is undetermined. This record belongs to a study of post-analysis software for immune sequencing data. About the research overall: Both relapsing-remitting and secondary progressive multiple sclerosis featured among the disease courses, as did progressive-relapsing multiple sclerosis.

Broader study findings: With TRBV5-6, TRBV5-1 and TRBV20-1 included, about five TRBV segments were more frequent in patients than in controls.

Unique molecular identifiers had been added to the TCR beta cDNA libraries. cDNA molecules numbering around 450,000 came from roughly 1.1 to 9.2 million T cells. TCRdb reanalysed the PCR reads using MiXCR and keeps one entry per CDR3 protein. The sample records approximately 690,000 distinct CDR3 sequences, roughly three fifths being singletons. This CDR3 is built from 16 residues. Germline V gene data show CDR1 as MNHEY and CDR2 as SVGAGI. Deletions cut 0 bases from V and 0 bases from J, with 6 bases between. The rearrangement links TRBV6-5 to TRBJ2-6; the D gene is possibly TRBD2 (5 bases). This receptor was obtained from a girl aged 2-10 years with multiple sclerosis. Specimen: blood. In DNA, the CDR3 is TGTGCCAGCAGTTACTCCGGGGTCTCTGGGGCCAACGTCCTGACTTTC. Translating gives CASSYSGVSGANVLTF.